Listed here is a single T cell receptor (beta chain). Its specificity is not known. One or more pre-ART and two or more post-ART PBMC samples were available from each donor. The data originate from a study of long-term antiretroviral therapy in people with HIV. Study in general: The 2015 immediate-ART recommendation came about a decade after the earliest samples. General study results and limits: Whichever time point was examined, clones expanded before ART dominated the repertoire.

Deletions cut 0 bases from V and 6 bases from J, with 16 bases between. The CDR3 runs 15 residues. Germline-derived CDR1 and CDR2 are SGHRS and YFSETQ. At the survey level, the v3.0 immunoSEQ assay was run. Sequencing aimed at roughly 40,000-55,000 T-cell genomes per sample. Generated by immunoSEQ multiplex PCR, the TCRdb table keeps only in-frame clones and is missing some. The sample has about 20,000 clones; 90% are singletons. This clonotype was sampled from a woman aged 25 to 39 with HIV. This material consisted of unsorted PBMCs, taken about 4.5 years before starting antiretroviral therapy. The chain uses TRBV5-1 and TRBJ2-7, with D hard to call. CDR3 region: CASSLGVPAKVEQYF. The CDR3 region has the DNA TGCGCCAGCAGCTTGGGGGTTCCGGCTAAAGTCGAGCAGTACTTC.